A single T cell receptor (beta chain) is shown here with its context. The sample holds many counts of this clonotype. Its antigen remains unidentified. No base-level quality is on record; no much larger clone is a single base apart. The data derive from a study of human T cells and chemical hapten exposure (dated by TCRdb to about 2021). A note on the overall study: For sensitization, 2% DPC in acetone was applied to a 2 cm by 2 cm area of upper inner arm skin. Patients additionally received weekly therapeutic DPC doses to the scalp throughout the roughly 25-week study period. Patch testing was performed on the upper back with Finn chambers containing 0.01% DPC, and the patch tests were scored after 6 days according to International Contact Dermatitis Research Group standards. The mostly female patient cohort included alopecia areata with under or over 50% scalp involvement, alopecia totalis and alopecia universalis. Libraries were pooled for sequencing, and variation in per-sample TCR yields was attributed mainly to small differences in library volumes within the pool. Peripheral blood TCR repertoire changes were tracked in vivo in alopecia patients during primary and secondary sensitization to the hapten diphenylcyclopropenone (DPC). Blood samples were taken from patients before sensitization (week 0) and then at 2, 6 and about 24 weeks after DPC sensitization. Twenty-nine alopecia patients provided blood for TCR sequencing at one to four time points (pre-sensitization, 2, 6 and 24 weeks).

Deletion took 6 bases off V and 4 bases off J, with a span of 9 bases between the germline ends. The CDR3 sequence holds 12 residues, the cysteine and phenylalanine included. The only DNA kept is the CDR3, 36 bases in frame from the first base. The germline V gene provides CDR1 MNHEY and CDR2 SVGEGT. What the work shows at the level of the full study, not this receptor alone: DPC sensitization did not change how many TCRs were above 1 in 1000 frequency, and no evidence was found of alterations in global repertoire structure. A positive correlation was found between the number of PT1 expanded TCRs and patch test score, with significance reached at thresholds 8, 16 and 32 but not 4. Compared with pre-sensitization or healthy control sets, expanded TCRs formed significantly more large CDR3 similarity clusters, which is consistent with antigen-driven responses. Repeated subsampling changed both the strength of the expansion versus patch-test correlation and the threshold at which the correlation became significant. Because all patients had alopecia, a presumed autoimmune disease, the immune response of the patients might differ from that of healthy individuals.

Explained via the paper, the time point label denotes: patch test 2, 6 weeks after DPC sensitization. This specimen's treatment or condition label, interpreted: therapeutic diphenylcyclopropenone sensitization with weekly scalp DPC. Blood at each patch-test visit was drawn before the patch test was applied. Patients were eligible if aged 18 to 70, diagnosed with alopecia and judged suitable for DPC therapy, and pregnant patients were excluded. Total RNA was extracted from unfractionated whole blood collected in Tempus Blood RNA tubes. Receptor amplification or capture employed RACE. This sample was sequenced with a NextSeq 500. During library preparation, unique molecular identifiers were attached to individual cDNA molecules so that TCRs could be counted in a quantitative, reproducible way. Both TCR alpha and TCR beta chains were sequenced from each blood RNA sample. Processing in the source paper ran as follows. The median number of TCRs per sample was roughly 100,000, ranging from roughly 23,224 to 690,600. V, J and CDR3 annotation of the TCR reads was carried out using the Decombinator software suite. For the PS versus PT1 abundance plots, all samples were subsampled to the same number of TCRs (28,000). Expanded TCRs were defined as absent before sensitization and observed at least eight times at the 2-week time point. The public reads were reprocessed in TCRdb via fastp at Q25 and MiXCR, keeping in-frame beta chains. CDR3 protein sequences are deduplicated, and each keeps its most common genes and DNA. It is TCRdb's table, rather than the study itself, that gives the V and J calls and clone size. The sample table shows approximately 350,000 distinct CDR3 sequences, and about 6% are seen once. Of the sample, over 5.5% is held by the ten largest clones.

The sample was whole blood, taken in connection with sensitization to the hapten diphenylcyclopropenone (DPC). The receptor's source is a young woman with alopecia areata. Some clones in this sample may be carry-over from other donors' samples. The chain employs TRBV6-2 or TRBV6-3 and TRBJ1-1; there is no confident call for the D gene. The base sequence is TGTGCCAGCAGGGGAGTTCCCACTGAAGCTTTCTTT. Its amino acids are CASRGVPTEAFF.